This entry concerns a single T cell receptor beta chain. Its specificity is not known. These data come from a study of T cell clusters in autoimmune cytopenias. Study-level findings and limits: Healthy donors had almost three-fold more exclusive TRB clusters than active autoimmune hepatitis patients.

The CDR3 covers 16 residues. Germline loops: CDR1 MNHEY, CDR2 SMNVEV (reference sequence). TRB was amplified by touch-down multiplex PCR, primer pools A and B combined. Reprocessing the multiplex PCR reads, TCRdb reports a single entry for every CDR3 protein and omits DNA. This sample's clone table lists thousands of distinct CDR3 sequences. Roughly 38,000 genome equivalents of blood DNA were amplified for TRB. Source material: peripheral blood. The V call is TRBV27, the J call TRBJ2-1; TCRdb's assignment of TRBD1 cannot be checked, as there is no DNA. The sequence came from a human donor with an autoimmune cytopenia or autoimmune hepatitis (not recorded which). CDR3 amino acids: CASSLSPWSSYNEQFF.